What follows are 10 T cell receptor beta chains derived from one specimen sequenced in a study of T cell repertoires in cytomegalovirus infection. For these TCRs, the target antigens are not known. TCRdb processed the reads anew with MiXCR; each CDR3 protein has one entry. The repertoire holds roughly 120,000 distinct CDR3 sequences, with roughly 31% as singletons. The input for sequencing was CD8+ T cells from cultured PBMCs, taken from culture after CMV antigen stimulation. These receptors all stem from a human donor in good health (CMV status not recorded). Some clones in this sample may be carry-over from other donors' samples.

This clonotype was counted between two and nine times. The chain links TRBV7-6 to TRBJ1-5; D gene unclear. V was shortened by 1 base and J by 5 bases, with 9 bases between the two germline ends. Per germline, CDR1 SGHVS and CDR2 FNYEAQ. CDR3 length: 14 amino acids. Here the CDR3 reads CASSLGGRYQPQHF. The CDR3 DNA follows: TGTGCCAGCAGCTTAGGTGGCAGATATCAGCCCCAGCATTTT.

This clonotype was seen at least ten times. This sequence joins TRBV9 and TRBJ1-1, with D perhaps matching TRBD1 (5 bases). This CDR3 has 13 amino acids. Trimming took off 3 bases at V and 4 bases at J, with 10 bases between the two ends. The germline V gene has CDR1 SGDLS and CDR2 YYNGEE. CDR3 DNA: TGTGCCAGCAGCGCCGCGGGGGGCACTGAAGCTTTCTTT. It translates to CASSAAGGTEAFF.

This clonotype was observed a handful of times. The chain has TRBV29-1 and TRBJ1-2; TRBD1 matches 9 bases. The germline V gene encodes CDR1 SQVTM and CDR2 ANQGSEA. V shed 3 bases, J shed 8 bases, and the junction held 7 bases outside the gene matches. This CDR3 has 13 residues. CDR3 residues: CSVEGQGPSGYTF. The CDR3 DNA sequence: TGCAGCGTTGAGGGACAGGGTCCCTCCGGCTACACCTTC.

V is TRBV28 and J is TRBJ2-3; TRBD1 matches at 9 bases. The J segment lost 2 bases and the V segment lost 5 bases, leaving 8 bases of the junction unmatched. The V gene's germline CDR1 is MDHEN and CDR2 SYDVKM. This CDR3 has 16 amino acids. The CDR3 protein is CASSPRDREVTDTQYF. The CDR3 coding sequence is TGTGCCAGCAGTCCAAGGGACAGGGAGGTCACAGATACGCAGTATTTT.

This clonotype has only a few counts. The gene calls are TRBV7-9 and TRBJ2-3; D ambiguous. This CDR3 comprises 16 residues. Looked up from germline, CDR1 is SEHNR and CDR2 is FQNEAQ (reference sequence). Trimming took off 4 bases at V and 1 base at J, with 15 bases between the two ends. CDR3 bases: TGTGCCAGCAGCTCTACCATCGACGTGCGCACAGATACGCAGTATTTT. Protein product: CASSSTIDVRTDTQYF.

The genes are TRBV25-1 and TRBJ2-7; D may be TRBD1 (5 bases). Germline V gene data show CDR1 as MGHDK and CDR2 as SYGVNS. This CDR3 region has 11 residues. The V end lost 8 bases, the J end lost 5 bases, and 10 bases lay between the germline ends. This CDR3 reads CASERGNEQYF. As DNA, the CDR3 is TGTGCCAGCGAAAGGGGTAACGAGCAGTACTTC.

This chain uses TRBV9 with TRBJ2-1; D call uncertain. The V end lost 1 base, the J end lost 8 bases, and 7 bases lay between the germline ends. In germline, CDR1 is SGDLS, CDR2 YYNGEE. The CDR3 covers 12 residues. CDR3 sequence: CASSVQEDEQFF. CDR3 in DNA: TGTGCCAGCAGCGTACAGGAAGATGAGCAGTTCTTC. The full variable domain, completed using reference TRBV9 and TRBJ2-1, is DSGVTQTPKHLITATGQRVTLRCSPRSGDLSVYWYQQSLDQGLQFLIQYYNGEERAKGNILERFSAQQFPDLHSELNLSSLELGDSALYFCASSVQEDEQFFGPGTRLTVL.

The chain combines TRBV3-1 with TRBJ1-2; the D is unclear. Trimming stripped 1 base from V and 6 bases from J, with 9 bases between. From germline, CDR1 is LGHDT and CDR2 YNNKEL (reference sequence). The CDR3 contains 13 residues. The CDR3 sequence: CASSQVKRDGYTF. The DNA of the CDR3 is TGTGCCAGCAGCCAAGTAAAGAGGGATGGCTACACCTTC.

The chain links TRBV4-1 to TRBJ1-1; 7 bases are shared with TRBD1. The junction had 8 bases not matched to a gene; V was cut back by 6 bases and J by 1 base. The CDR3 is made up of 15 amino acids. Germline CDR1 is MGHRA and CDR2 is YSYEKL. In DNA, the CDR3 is TGCGCCAGCAGTCCCGAGACAGGGCGGAACACTGAAGCTTTCTTT. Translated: CASSPETGRNTEAFF.

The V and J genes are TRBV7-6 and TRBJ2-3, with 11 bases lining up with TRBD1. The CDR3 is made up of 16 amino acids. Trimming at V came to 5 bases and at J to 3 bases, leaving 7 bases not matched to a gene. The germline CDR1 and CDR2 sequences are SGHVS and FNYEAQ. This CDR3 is CASSVGQGAFTDTQYF. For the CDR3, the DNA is TGTGCCAGCAGCGTCGGACAGGGGGCTTTTACAGATACGCAGTATTTT. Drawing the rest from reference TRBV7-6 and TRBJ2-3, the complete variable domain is GAGVSQSPRYKVTKRGQDVALRCDPISGHVSLYWYRQALGQGPEFLTYFNYEAQQDKSGLPNDRFSAERPEGSISTLTIQRTEQRDSAMYRCASSVGQGAFTDTQYFGPGTRLTVL.